This entry is about one T cell receptor beta chain. This sample is drawn from a study of blood T cell repertoires in COVID-19. For the study at large: The cDNA or gDNA used as material had been derived from T cells, B-cell-depleted T cells, or PBMCs.

Produced via immunoSEQ multiplex PCR; TCRdb's table is partial and in-frame only. The table shows some 100,000 clones, with about nine tenths occurring only once. Input material: peripheral blood. This clonotype was sampled from a woman aged 70-85 years with acute or convalescent COVID-19.

CDR3 protein: CAISEGTGASYGYTF. DNA of the CDR3: TGTGCCATCAGTGAGGGAACAGGGGCGAGTTATGGCTACACCTTC. The genes are TRBV10-3 and TRBJ1-2, with 7 nucleotides matching TRBD1. With V trimmed by 2 bases and J by 5 bases, 8 bases remained unmatched. The CDR3 spans 15 residues. Germline V CDR1 and CDR2: ENHRY, SYGVKD.